A selection of T cell receptor beta chains follows, all from one sample in a study of tumor and adjacent non-tumor tissue in lung cancer. TCRdb ran MiXCR on the multiplex PCR reads and lists one entry per CDR3 protein. Here the sample spans around 200,000 distinct CDR3 sequences, 71% being singletons. The sequenced material came from lung tumor tissue. These receptors originate from a man in his sixties with non-small cell lung cancer. CDR3s include the opening cysteine and the closing phenylalanine or tryptophan. The D gene is left open where the match is weak. Not every row has a clone size; where given, it reads once, few, many or a size class.

cdr3_nt: TGCAGTGCTACTCCCCAAACTAGCGGAACCACAGATACGCAGTATTTT; cdr3_aa: CSATPQTSGTTDTQYF; v_call: TRBV20-1; d_call: TRBD2; clone_size: -; j_call: TRBJ2-3; cdr3_length: 16
cdr3_nt: TGTGCCAGCAGTATGACCCCGGCGGGGGAAAAACTGTTTTTT; cdr3_aa: CASSMTPAGEKLFF; v_call: TRBV6-5; d_call: -; clone_size: many; j_call: TRBJ1-4; cdr3_length: 14
cdr3_nt: TGCAGTGATAGACCGACTCAGGGGAGGCACGAGCAGTACTTC; cdr3_aa: CSDRPTQGRHEQYF; v_call: TRBV20-1; d_call: -; clone_size: -; j_call: TRBJ2-7; cdr3_length: 14
cdr3_nt: TGCAGTGCTAGAGGGACAGGGAAGGGATCCTACGAGCAGTACTTC; cdr3_aa: CSARGTGKGSYEQYF; v_call: TRBV20-1; d_call: TRBD1; clone_size: many; j_call: TRBJ2-7; cdr3_length: 15
cdr3_nt: TGTGCCAGCAGCGGCCATACAGGGTATGAGCAGTTCTTC; cdr3_aa: CASSGHTGYEQFF; v_call: TRBV11-2; d_call: -; clone_size: -; j_call: TRBJ2-1; cdr3_length: 13
cdr3_nt: TGTGCCAGCAGCTCGTGGGGCTCGGGTGAAGCTTTTTTT; cdr3_aa: CASSSWGSGEAFF; v_call: TRBV7-9; d_call: -; clone_size: -; j_call: TRBJ1-1; cdr3_length: 13
cdr3_nt: TGTGCCAACACCCTACTAGCGGGGGGCCTCTACGGAGACACGCAGTATTTT; cdr3_aa: CANTLLAGGLYGDTQYF; v_call: TRBV12-3/TRBV12-4; d_call: TRBD2; clone_size: once; j_call: TRBJ2-3; cdr3_length: 17
cdr3_nt: TGTGCCAGCAGCCTATCTCAGGGGAGGTCTGAAACTTTCTTT; cdr3_aa: CASSLSQGRSETFF; v_call: TRBV11-2; d_call: -; clone_size: -; j_call: TRBJ1-1; cdr3_length: 14
cdr3_nt: TGCAGCGTTGACCGCCCCGAGAACACTGAAGCTTTCTTT; cdr3_aa: CSVDRPENTEAFF; v_call: TRBV29-1; d_call: -; clone_size: many; j_call: TRBJ1-1; cdr3_length: 13
cdr3_nt: TGTGCCAGCAGTCGCGGGGCGTTAGCGGGAGGCTACCTTGACTCCTACAATGAGCAGTTCTTC; cdr3_aa: CASSRGALAGGYLDSYNEQFF; v_call: TRBV11-2; d_call: TRBD2; clone_size: many; j_call: TRBJ2-1; cdr3_length: 21
cdr3_nt: TGTGCCAGCAATTTGAACAGTCAAGAGACCCAGTACTTC; cdr3_aa: CASNLNSQETQYF; v_call: TRBV6-6; d_call: -; clone_size: -; j_call: TRBJ2-5; cdr3_length: 13
cdr3_nt: TGCAGTGCTAGCCGCATACAAAAGGGCCCCTACGAGCAGTACTTC; cdr3_aa: CSASRIQKGPYEQYF; v_call: TRBV20-1; d_call: -; clone_size: -; j_call: TRBJ2-7; cdr3_length: 15
cdr3_nt: TGTGCCAGCAGCTTAACACGGTATAACGAGCAGTTCTTC; cdr3_aa: CASSLTRYNEQFF; v_call: TRBV11-3; d_call: -; clone_size: -; j_call: TRBJ2-1; cdr3_length: 13
cdr3_nt: TGCGCCAGCAGCCAGGGCAATAGTGGGAGTTACTACGAGCAGTACTTC; cdr3_aa: CASSQGNSGSYYEQYF; v_call: TRBV4-1; d_call: -; clone_size: -; j_call: TRBJ2-7; cdr3_length: 16
cdr3_nt: TGTGCCAGCAGCGTTAGAATCTACGAAGGTGAGAAGTACTTC; cdr3_aa: CASSVRIYEGEKYF; v_call: TRBV11-1; d_call: -; clone_size: -; j_call: TRBJ2-7; cdr3_length: 14
cdr3_nt: TGCAGTGCTAGATCAGGGACAAAGCCATCCTACGAGCAGTACTTC; cdr3_aa: CSARSGTKPSYEQYF; v_call: TRBV20-1; d_call: -; clone_size: -; j_call: TRBJ2-7; cdr3_length: 15
cdr3_nt: TGTGCCAGCAGCTTAGATGCAGGGATGAATTCACCCCTCCACTTT; cdr3_aa: CASSLDAGMNSPLHF; v_call: TRBV11-2; d_call: -; clone_size: -; j_call: TRBJ1-6; cdr3_length: 15